The 17 T cell receptor beta chains below all came from one sample that was sequenced in a study of T-cell reconstitution after alpha-beta-depleted transplantation in children. Using unique molecular identifiers, the investigators prepared the TCRbeta library. A single record per CDR3 protein comes from TCRdb applying MiXCR to the PCR reads. The repertoire includes roughly 200,000 distinct CDR3 sequences, approximately 10% of them detected once, and roughly 27% sits in the top ten. The starting material was PBMCs, obtained before TCRalphabeta/CD19-depleted stem cell transplant. These receptors were obtained from a child in the first two years of life with acute myeloid leukemia, due to receive a stem cell transplant.

This clonotype was detected ten times or more. The chain links TRBV9 to TRBJ1-3; D might be TRBD1 (5 bases). The germline CDR1 and CDR2 sequences are SGDLS and YYNGEE. The germline V and J ends were trimmed by 3 bases and 0 bases, with 16 bases remaining between them. This CDR3 contains 17 residues. The CDR3 nucleotides are TGTGCCAGCAGCGCCTGGGACGTCGGACCCTCTGGAAACACCATATATTTT. Protein sequence: CASSAWDVGPSGNTIYF.

CDR3 loop: CASSARMASTDTQYF. CDR3 nucleotide sequence: TGCGCCAGCAGCGCCCGCATGGCTAGCACAGATACGCAGTATTTT. V and J are TRBV5-1 and TRBJ2-3; D not certain. Trimming pared 4 bases from V and 0 bases from J, leaving 12 bases between. This CDR3 is 15 amino acids long. Germline-derived CDR1 and CDR2 are SGHRS and YFSETQ.

This clonotype was recorded at least ten times. The CDR3 here is CASNREGNEQFF. CDR3 bases: TGCGCCAGCAACAGGGAAGGCAATGAGCAGTTCTTC. This rearrangement joins TRBV5-1 to TRBJ2-1; a possible D gene is TRBD1 (6 bases). Trimming left V 6 bases short and J 6 bases short, with 10 bases between. Germline values: CDR1 SGHRS, CDR2 YFSETQ. CDR3 length equals 12 residues. The whole variable domain, remainder taken from reference TRBV5-1 and TRBJ2-1, is KAGVTQTPRYLIKTRGQQVTLSCSPISGHRSVSWYQQTPGQGLQFLFEYFSETQRNKGNFPGRFSGRQFSNSRSEMNVSTLELGDSALYLCASNREGNEQFFGPGTRLTVL.

V is TRBV5-4 and J is TRBJ2-7, with D possibly being TRBD1 (6 bases). Germline V gene sequence: CDR1 SGHNT, CDR2 YYREEE (reference sequence). Between the trimmed V and J ends, which lost 0 bases and 7 bases, there was a span of 17 bases. The CDR3 runs 15 residues. The CDR3 DNA follows: TGTGCCAGCAGCTTGGGGGCAGGGGTGAGGGAAGAGCAGTACTTC. Residues: CASSLGAGVREEQYF. Based on the CDR3 plus reference TRBV5-4 and TRBJ2-7, the full variable domain is ETGVTQSPTHLIKTRGQQVTLRCSSQSGHNTVSWYQQALGQGPQFIFQYYREEENGRGNFPPRFSGLQFPNYSSELNVNALELDDSALYLCASSLGAGVREEQYFGPGTRLTVT.

This clonotype has ten or more counts. The chain has TRBV28 and TRBJ2-1, with a possible D match to TRBD1 (6 bases). The CDR3 runs to 13 residues. Deletions cut 7 bases from V and 7 bases from J, with 14 bases between. Germline V lookup: CDR1 MDHEN, CDR2 SYDVKM. The CDR3, as DNA: TGTGCCAGCATTTCCGGACAGACTAATGAGCAGTTCTTC. This codes for CASISGQTNEQFF.

This clonotype has at least ten counts. CDR3 coding DNA: TGCGCCAGCAGCCCGCATTCACTAGCGGGAGTCTACGAGCAGTACTTC. Residues: CASSPHSLAGVYEQYF. The chain couples TRBV5-1 to TRBJ2-7; 11 nucleotides align to TRBD2. V was clipped by 4 bases and J by 3 bases; unmatched bases: 9. CDR1 is SGHRS and CDR2 is YFSETQ in the germline V gene. There are 16 residues in the CDR3.

This chain uses TRBV14 with TRBJ2-3; D gene unclear. V was shortened by 6 bases and J by 4 bases, with 8 bases between the two germline ends. The CDR3 consists of 12 residues. The germline CDR1 and CDR2 sequences are SGHDN and FVKESK. The CDR3 loop is CASSPGSDTQYF. CDR3 in DNA: TGTGCCAGCAGTCCCGGGTCAGATACGCAGTATTTT.

This clonotype occurred many times. The V gene is TRBV20-1, the J gene TRBJ2-7; 7 nucleotides match TRBD2. The CDR3 is 12 residues long. Germline V gene lookup returns CDR1 DFQATT and CDR2 SNEGSKA (reference sequence). Trimming removed 3 bases from V and 3 bases from J; junction bases left unmatched: 2. The CDR3 bases are TGCAGTGCTAGGGGGGGGATCTACGAGCAGTACTTC. It codes for CSARGGIYEQYF.

This clonotype was counted at least ten times. This chain joins TRBV7-2 and TRBJ2-1, with 11 positions matching TRBD2. Germline assignment: CDR1 SGHTA and CDR2 FQGNSA. Trimming removed 4 bases from V and 5 bases from J; junction bases left unmatched: 10. The CDR3 loop spans 17 amino acids. CDR3 in DNA: TGTGCCAGCAGCTCGGCGATCCTAGCGGGAGGTCACAATGAGCAGTTCTTC. It specifies CASSSAILAGGHNEQFF.

This clonotype appeared a single time. Just one base apart from a much larger clone, this may be a read error. The chain joins TRBV10-1 to TRBJ2-1; 11 bases are a match to TRBD2. After removal of 5 bases from V and 11 bases from J, the junction contained 8 bases not matched to a gene. Germline CDR1 WNHNN, CDR2 SYGVQD (reference sequence). There are 14 residues in the CDR3. The CDR3 spells CASSKPATSGKQFF. CDR3 DNA sequence: TGCGCCAGCAGTAAGCCCGCGACTAGCGGGAAGCAGTTCTTC.

This clonotype was seen many times. The rearrangement links TRBV12-3 or TRBV12-4 to TRBJ2-7, with 7 bases aligning to TRBD1. V trimming: 3 bases; J trimming: 4 bases; junction bases outside the gene matches: 3. This CDR3 is built from 13 residues. The CDR3 is CASSLGQYYEQYF. The CDR3 DNA follows: TGTGCCAGCAGTTTGGGACAGTATTACGAGCAGTACTTC.

This clonotype was counted between two and nine times. The chain uses TRBV13 and TRBJ2-1; TRBD1 might be the D (6 bases). CDR1 is PRHDT and CDR2 is FYEKMQ in the germline V gene (reference sequence). The CDR3 has 15 amino acids. Deletions cut 0 bases from V and 4 bases from J, with 10 bases between. The CDR3 reads CASSLGGARYNEQFF. The CDR3 DNA reads TGTGCCAGCAGCTTAGGGGGGGCTAGGTACAATGAGCAGTTCTTC.

This clonotype was seen at least ten times. The chain couples TRBV7-2 to TRBJ2-3; a weak D match, TRBD1 (5 bases). Between the trimmed V and J ends, which lost 0 bases and 1 base, there was a span of 8 bases. The germline V gene encodes CDR1 SGHTA and CDR2 FQGNSA. The length of the CDR3 is 15 residues. CDR3 coding DNA: TGTGCCAGCAGCTTAGCTGGCAGGGGCACAGATACGCAGTATTTT. Translated: CASSLAGRGTDTQYF.

This clonotype was observed many times. The chain has TRBV20-1 and TRBJ1-2, with D perhaps matching TRBD1 (5 bases). Trimming shortened V by 5 bases and J by 8 bases, and 15 bases separated the two germline ends. Looked up from germline, CDR1 is DFQATT and CDR2 is SNEGSKA (reference sequence). This CDR3 contains 12 residues. The CDR3 DNA reads as TGCAGTGCTCCACGTATACGGGGCGGCTACACCTTC. Protein product: CSAPRIRGGYTF.

This clonotype appeared many times. This chain joins TRBV7-8 and TRBJ2-2; D tentatively reads TRBD1 or TRBD2 (5 bases each). The CDR3 has 15 residues. Between the trimmed V and J ends, which lost 7 bases and 6 bases, there was a span of 18 bases. Looked up from germline, CDR1 is SGHVS and CDR2 is FQNEAQ. CDR3 region: CASTLRDLAPGELFF. CDR3 DNA: TGTGCCAGCACCCTCCGGGACCTTGCCCCCGGGGAGCTGTTTTTT.

The chain is built from TRBV7-6 and TRBJ1-2, with 11 bases matching TRBD1. In germline, CDR1 is SGHVS, CDR2 FNYEAQ. The CDR3 loop spans 15 amino acids. V trimming: 5 bases; J trimming: 5 bases; junction bases outside the gene matches: 7. The DNA for the CDR3 is TGTGCCAGCAGCCCGAGGACAGGGGGCGTGTATGGCTACACCTTC. As protein: CASSPRTGGVYGYTF.

This clonotype was counted ten times or more. The J gene is TRBJ2-5, the V gene TRBV5-1; D is perhaps TRBD2 (6 bases). The germline V gene has CDR1 SGHRS and CDR2 YFSETQ. V was shortened by 0 bases and J by 1 base, with 10 bases between the two germline ends. This CDR3 comprises 15 residues. The CDR3 loop is CASSLAAGPQETQYF. DNA of the CDR3: TGCGCCAGCAGCTTGGCGGCGGGACCCCAAGAGACCCAGTACTTC.